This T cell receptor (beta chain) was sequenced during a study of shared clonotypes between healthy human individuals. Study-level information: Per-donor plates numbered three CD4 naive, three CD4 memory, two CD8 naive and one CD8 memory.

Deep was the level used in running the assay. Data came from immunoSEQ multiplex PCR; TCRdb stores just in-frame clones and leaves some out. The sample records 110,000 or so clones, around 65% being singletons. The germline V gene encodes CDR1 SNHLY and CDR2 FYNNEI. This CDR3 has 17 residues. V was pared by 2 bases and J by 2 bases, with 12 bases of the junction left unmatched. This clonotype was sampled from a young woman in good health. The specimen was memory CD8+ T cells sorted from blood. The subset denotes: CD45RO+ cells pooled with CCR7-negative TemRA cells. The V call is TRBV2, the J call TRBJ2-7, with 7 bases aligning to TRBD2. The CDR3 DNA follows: TGTGCCAGCAGTGAATCTCCGGCTAGCGGAGGGACCTACGAGCAGTACTTC. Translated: CASSESPASGGTYEQYF.